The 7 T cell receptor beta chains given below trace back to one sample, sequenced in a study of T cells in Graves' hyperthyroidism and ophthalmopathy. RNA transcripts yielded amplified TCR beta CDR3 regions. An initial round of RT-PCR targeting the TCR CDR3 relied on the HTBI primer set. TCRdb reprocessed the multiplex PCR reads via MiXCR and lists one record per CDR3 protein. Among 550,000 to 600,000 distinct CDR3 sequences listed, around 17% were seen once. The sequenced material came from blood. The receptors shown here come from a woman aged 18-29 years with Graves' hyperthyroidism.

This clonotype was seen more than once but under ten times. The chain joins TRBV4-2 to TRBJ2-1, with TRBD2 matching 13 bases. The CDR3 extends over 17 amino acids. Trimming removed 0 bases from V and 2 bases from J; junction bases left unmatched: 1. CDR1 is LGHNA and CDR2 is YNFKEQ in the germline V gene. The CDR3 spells CASSQEGLAGTYNEQFF. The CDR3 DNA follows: TGTGCCAGCAGCCAAGAGGGACTAGCGGGAACCTACAATGAGCAGTTCTTC.

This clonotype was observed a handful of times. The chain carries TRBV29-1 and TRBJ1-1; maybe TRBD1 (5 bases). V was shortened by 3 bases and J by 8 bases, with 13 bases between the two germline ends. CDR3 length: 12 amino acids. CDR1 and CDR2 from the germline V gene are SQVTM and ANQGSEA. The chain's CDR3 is CSVDSGTTEAFF. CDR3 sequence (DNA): TGCAGCGTTGATTCGGGGACTACAGAAGCTTTCTTT.

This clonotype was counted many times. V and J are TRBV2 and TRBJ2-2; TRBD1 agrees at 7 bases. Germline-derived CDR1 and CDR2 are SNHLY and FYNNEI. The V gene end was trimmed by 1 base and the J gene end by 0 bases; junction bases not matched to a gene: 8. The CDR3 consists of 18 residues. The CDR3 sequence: CASSEDRGLSANTGELFF. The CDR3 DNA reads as TGTGCCAGCAGTGAAGACAGGGGTTTGTCCGCGAACACCGGGGAGCTGTTTTTT.

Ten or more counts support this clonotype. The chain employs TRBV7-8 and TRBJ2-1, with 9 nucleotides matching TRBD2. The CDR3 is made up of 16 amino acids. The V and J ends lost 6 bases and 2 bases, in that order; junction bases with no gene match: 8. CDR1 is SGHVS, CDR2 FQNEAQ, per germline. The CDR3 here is CASRGGERGAYNEQFF. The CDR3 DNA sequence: TGTGCCAGCAGAGGGGGGGAGCGGGGGGCCTACAATGAGCAGTTCTTC.

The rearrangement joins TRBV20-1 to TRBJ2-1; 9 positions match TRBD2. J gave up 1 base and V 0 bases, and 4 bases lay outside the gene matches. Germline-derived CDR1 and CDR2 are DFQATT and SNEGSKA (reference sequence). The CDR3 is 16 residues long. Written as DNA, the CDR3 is TGCAGTGCTAGAGACTTGCGGGAGGGATCCTACAATGAGCAGTTCTTC. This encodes CSARDLREGSYNEQFF.

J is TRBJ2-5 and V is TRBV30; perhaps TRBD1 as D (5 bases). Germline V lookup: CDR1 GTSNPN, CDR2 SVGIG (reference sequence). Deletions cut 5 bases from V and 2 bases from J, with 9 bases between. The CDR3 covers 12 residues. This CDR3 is CAWDRGQETQYF. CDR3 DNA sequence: TGTGCCTGGGATAGGGGACAAGAGACCCAGTACTTC.

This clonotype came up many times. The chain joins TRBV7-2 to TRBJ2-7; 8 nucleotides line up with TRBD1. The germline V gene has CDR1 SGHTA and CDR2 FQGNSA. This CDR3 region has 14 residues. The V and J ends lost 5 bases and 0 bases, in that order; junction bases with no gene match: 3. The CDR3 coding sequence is TGTGCCAGCAGCCCTACAGGGGGCTCCTACGAGCAGTACTTC. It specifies CASSPTGGSYEQYF.